This TCR beta chain was recorded in a study of spatial heterogeneity in lung cancer. Study in general: The study consistently detected more beta-chain than alpha-chain sequences. Study-level findings and limits: Relative to follow-up, resection was when ubiquitous expanded tumor TCRs appeared more in blood.

The time point is: sample taken at primary tumor resection. From tumor, nontumor lung or frozen PBMC, whole RNA was taken unsorted for sequencing. Samples came from roughly 72 TRACERx patients with untreated early-stage lung cancer. Each TCR cDNA molecule carried a unique molecular identifier. TCRdb processed the 5' RACE reads anew with MiXCR; each CDR3 protein has one entry. Among around 6,700 distinct CDR3 sequences listed, around 7% were seen once. This clonotype occurred many times. Antigen unknown. This beta chain is an off-target read within a library intended for alpha chains, so its frequency means little. The J segment lost 9 bases and the V segment lost 7 bases, leaving 9 bases of the junction unmatched. The CDR3 is made up of 14 amino acids.

Sample: PBMCs, taken at surgery. This TCR was sampled from a male donor with early-stage non-small cell lung cancer. The gene calls are TRBV12-3 or TRBV12-4 and TRBJ2-1; the match to TRBD2 covers 10 bases. This CDR3 reads CASTLGTSDGEQFF. CDR3 nucleotides: TGTGCCAGCACCCTCGGGACTAGCGATGGTGAGCAGTTCTTC.